This entry features one TCR beta chain sequence. Using immunoSEQ multiplex PCR, the repertoire was profiled, and TCRdb retains in-frame clones only, with some absent. The data hold 13,000 to 15,000 clones, with around a third observed a single time. This entry is derived from a study of graft-versus-host responses after intestinal transplantation. The specimen was alloreactive CD4+ T cells from a mixed lymphocyte reaction culture, collected before intestinal transplant. Subset: CFSE-low proliferating T cells sorted from approximately 6-day pre-transplant mixed lymphocyte reaction (GvH or HvG direction). The receptor's source is a human patient who received an intestinal transplant.

DNA of the CDR3: TGTGCCAGCTCACCTTTACAGGGCTACGAGCAGTACTTC. It specifies CASSPLQGYEQYF. The chain carries TRBV18 and TRBJ2-5, with a weak D call TRBD1 (6 bases). Gene TRBJ2-7 matches the end of the DNA better, so the J call may be wrong. Germline V gene lookup returns CDR1 KGHSH and CDR2 LQKENI. The CDR3 loop spans 13 amino acids.